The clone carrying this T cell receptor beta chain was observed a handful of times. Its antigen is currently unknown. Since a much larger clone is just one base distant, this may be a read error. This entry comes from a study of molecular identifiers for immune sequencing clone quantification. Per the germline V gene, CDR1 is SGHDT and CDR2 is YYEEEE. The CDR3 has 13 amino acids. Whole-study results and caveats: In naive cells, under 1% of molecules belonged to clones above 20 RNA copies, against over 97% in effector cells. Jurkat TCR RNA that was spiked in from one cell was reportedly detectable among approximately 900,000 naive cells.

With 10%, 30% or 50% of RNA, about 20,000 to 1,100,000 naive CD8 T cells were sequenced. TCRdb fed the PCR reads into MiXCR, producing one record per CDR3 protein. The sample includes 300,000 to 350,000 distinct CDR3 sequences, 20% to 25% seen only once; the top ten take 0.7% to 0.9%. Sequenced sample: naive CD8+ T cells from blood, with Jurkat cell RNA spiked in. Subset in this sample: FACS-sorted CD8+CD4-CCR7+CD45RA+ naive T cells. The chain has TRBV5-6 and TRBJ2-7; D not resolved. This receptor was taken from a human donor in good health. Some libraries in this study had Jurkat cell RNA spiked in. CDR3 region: CAGSPEGSAEQYF. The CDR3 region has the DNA TGTGCCGGCAGCCCGGAAGGGTCGGCCGAGCAGTACTTC.